This T cell receptor beta chain appears in the sequencing data of a study of blood T cell repertoires in COVID-19. Study overall: From the United States, Italy and Spain came samples of acute and convalescent COVID-19. Nucleic acid was either cDNA or gDNA, and it came from T cells, B-cell-depleted T cells, or PBMCs.

Authors' methods: Estimates of nucleated cell counts were drawn from the amplification of reference gene primers. Here immunoSEQ multiplex PCR was the method, and the copy in TCRdb shows in-frame clones only, minus some. V and J calls and clone size are given by that table; D and trimming were obtained from the DNA. Found here are fewer than 250,000 clones, 80% to 90% of them singletons; the top ten hold less than 3.5%. The CDR3 loop spans 11 amino acids. The germline V and J ends were trimmed by 11 bases and 9 bases, with 14 bases remaining between them. Germline loops: CDR1 MNHEY, CDR2 SVGAGI. The source material was peripheral blood. The sequence came from a man aged 45-65 years with active or convalescent COVID-19. This chain uses TRBV6-5 with TRBJ2-1, with D possibly TRBD2 on 6 matching bases. CDR3: CAGGTPSEQFF. DNA of the CDR3: TGTGCCGGGGGGACTCCCAGTGAGCAGTTCTTC.